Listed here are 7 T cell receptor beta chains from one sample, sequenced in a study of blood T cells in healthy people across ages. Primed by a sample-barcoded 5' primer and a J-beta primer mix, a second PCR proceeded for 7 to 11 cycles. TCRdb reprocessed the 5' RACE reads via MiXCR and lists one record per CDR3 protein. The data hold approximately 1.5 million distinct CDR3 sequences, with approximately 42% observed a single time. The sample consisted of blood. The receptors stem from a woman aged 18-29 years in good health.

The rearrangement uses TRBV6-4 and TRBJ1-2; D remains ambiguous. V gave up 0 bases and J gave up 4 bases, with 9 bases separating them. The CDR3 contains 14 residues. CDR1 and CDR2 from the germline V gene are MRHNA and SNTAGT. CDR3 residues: CASSDSGIGYGYTF. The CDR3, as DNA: TGTGCCAGCAGTGACTCGGGAATCGGCTATGGCTACACCTTC.

The CDR3 sequence: CASSQGIREQYF. The CDR3 DNA reads as TGTGCCAGCAGCCAGGGAATCCGCGAGCAGTACTTC. V usage is TRBV13 and J usage is TRBJ2-5; a possible D gene is TRBD1 (5 bases). The DNA end favors TRBJ2-7, so the J call may be wrong. Germline assignment: CDR1 PRHDT and CDR2 FYEKMQ (reference sequence). CDR3 length equals 12 residues.

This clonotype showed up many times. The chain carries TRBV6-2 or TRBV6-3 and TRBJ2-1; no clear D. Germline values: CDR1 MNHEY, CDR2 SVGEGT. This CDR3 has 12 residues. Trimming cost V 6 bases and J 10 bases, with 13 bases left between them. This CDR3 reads CASSLGAGEQFF. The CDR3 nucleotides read TGTGCCAGCAGCCTCGGAGCTGGGGAGCAGTTCTTC.

The CDR3 DNA is TGCAGTGCTAGAGATTTATCTGCGTTGGCAGATACGCAGTATTTT. Translating gives CSARDLSALADTQYF. The chain carries TRBV20-1 and TRBJ2-3; D is undetermined. This CDR3 comprises 15 residues. From germline, CDR1 is DFQATT and CDR2 SNEGSKA (reference sequence). Trimming pared 0 bases from V and 4 bases from J, leaving 14 bases between.

The CDR3 sequence is CASSQGYVEQFF. CDR3 in DNA: TGTGCCAGCAGTCAGGGGTACGTCGAGCAGTTCTTC. This chain links TRBV12-3 or TRBV12-4 with TRBJ2-1, with D perhaps TRBD1 (6 bases). V was pared by 5 bases and J by 10 bases, with 12 bases between. The CDR3 is made up of 12 amino acids.

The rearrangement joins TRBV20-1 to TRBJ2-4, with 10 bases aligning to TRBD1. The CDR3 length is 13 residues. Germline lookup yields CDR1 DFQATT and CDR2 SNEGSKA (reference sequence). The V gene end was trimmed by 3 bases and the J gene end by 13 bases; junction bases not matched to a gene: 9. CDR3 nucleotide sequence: TGCAGTGCTAGGGACAGGGGGAACTACAAGCAGTACTTC. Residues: CSARDRGNYKQYF.

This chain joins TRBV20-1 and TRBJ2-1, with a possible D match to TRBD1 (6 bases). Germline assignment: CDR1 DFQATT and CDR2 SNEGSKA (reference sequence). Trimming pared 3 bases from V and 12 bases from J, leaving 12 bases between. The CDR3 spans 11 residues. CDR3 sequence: CSASIGRGQFF. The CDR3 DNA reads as TGCAGTGCTAGTATCGGCAGGGGGCAGTTCTTC.